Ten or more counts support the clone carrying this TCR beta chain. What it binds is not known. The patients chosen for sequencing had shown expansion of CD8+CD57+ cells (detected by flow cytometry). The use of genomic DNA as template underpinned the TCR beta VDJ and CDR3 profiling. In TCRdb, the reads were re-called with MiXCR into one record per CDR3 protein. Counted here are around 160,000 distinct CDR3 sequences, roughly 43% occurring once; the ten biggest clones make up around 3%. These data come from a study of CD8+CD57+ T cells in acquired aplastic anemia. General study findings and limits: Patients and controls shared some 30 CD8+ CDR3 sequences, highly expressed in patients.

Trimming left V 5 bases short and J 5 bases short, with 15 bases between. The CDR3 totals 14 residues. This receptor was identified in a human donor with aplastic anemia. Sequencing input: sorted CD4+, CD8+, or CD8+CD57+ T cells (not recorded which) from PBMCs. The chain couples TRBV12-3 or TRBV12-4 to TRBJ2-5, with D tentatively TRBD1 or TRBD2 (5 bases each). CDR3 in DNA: TGTGCCAGCAGTCCCCCCGGGGCTCGGGAGACCCAGTACTTC. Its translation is CASSPPGARETQYF.